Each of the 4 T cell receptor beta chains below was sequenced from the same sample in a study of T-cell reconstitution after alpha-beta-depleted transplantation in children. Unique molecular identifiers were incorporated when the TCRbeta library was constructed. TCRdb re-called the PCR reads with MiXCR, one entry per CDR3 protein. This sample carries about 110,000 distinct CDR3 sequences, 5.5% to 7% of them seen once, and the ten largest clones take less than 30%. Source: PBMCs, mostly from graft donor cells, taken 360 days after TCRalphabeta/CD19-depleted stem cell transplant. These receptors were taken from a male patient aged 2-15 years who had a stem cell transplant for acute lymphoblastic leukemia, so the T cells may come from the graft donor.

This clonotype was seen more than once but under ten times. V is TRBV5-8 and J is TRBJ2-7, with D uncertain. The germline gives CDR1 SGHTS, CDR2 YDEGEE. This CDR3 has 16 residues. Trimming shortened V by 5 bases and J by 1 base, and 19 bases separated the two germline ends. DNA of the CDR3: TGTGCCAGCAGAATCCCCCGAACCTCGGAGTCCTACGAGCAGTACTTC. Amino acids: CASRIPRTSESYEQYF. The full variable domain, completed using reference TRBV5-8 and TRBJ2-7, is EAGVTQSPTHLIKTRGQQATLRCSPISGHTSVYWYQQALGLGLQFLLWYDEGEERNRGNFPPRFSGRQFPNYSSELNVNALELEDSALYLCASRIPRTSESYEQYFGPGTRLTVT.

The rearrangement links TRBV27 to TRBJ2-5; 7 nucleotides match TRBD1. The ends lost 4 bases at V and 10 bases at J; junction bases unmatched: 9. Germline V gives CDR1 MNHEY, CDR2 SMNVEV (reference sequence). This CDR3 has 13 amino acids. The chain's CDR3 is CASSWDSDGDQYF. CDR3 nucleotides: TGTGCCAGCAGTTGGGACAGTGATGGTGACCAGTACTTC.

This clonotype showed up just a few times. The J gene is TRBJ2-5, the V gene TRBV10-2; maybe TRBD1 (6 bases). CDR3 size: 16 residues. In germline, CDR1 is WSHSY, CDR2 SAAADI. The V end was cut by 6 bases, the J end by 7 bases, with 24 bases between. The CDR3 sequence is CASSGQWGQIKGTQYF. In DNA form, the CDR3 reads TGCGCCAGCAGCGGACAATGGGGACAAATTAAGGGGACCCAGTACTTC.

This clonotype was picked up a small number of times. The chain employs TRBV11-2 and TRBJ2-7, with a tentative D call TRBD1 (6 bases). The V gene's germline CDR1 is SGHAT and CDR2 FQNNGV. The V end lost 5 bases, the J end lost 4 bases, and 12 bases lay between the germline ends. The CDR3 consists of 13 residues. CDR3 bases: TGTGCCAGCAGCCCGACCCAGGGGTACGAGCAGTACTTC. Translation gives CASSPTQGYEQYF.